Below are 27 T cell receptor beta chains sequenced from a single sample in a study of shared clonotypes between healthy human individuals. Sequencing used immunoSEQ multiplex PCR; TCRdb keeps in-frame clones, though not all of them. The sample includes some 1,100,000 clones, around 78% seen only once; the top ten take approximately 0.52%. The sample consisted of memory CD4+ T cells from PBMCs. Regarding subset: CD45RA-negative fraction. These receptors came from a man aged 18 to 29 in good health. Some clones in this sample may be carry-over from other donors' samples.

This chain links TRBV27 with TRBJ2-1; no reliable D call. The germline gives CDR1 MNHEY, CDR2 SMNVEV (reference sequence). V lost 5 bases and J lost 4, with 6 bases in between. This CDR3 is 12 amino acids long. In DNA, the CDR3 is TGTGCCAGCAGTCAAAGGTACAATGAGCAGTTCTTC. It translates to CASSQRYNEQFF.

CDR3 region: CASFGVGYYEQYF. The CDR3, as DNA: TGTGCCAGCTTTGGCGTCGGATACTACGAGCAGTACTTC. V and J are TRBV6-5 and TRBJ2-7, with D uncertain. From germline, CDR1 is MNHEY and CDR2 SVGAGI. CDR3 length: 13 amino acids. The V end was cut by 8 bases, the J end by 3 bases, with 14 bases between.

CDR3: CASSRLAGIVGEQYF. CDR3 DNA: TGTGCCAGCAGTAGACTAGCGGGGATAGTGGGGGAGCAGTACTTC. This chain uses TRBV2 with TRBJ2-7; 11 nucleotides align to TRBD2. V lost 5 bases and J lost 7; bases outside the gene matches: 10. This CDR3 is 15 amino acids long. CDR1 SNHLY and CDR2 FYNNEI come from the germline V gene.

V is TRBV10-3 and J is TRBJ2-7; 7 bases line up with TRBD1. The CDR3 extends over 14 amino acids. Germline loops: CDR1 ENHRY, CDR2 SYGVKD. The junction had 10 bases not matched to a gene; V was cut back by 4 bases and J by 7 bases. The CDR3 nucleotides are TGTGCCATCAGTGTTCGGGGACAGCTTTTAGAGCAGTACTTC. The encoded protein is CAISVRGQLLEQYF.

In nucleotides, the CDR3 is TGCGCCAGCAGCCCCTCGTCGGGGAGGAACTATGGCTACACCTTC. This sequence encodes CASSPSSGRNYGYTF. The gene calls are TRBV5-1 and TRBJ1-2; D is unresolved. Germline lookup yields CDR1 SGHRS and CDR2 YFSETQ. CDR3 length: 15 amino acids. Deletions cut 4 bases from V and 2 bases from J, with 15 bases between.

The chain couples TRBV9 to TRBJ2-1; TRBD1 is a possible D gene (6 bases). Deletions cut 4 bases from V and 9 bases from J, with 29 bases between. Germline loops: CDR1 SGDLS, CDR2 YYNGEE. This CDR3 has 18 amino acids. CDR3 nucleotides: TGTGCCAGCAGCCCCCTCATGGGCGGACATTCTCAAGGGGGTGAGCAGTTCTTC. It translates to CASSPLMGGHSQGGEQFF.

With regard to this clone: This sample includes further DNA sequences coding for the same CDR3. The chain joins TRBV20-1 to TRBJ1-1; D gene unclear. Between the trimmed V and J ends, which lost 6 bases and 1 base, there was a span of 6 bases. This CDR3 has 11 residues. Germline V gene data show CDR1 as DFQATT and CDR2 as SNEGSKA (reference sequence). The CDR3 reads CSARQNTEAFF. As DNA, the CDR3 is TGCAGTGCACGGCAGAACACTGAAGCTTTCTTT.

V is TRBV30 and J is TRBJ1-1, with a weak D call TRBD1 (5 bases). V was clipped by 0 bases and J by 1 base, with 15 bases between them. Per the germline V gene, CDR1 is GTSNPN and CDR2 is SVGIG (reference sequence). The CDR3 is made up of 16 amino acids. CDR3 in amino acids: CAWSVQVRSWNTEAFF. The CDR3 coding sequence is TGTGCCTGGAGTGTACAGGTTCGGAGCTGGAACACTGAAGCTTTCTTT.

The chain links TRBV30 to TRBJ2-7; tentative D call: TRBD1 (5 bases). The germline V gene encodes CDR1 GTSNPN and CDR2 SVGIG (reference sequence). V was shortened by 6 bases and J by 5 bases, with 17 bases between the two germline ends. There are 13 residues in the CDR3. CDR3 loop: CACVKGEFDEQYF. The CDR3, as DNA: TGTGCCTGCGTCAAAGGGGAATTTGACGAGCAGTACTTC. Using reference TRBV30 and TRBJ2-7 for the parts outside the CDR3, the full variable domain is SQTIHQWPATLVQPVGSPLSLECTVEGTSNPNLYWYRQAAGRGLQLLFYSVGIGQISSEVPQNLSASRPQDRQFILSSKKLLLSDSGFYLCACVKGEFDEQYFGPGTRLTVT.

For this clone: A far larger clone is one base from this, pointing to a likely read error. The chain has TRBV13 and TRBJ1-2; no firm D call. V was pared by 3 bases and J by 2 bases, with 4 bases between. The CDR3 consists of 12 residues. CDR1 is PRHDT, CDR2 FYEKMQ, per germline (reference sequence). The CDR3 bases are TGTGCCAGCAGCTTGGGGAACTATGGCTACACCTTC. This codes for CASSLGNYGYTF.

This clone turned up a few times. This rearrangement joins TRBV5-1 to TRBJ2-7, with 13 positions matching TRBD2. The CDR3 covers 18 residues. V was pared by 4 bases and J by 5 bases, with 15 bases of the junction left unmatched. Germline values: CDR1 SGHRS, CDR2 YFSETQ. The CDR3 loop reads CASSLKRTSGGKGHEQYF. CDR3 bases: TGCGCCAGCAGCCTCAAAAGGACTAGCGGGGGCAAGGGTCACGAGCAGTACTTC.

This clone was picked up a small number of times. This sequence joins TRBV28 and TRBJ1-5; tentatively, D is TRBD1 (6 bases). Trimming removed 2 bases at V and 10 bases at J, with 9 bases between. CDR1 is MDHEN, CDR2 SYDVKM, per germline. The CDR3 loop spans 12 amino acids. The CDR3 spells CASSLGTSPQHF. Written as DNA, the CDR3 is TGTGCCAGCAGTTTAGGGACATCCCCCCAGCATTTT.

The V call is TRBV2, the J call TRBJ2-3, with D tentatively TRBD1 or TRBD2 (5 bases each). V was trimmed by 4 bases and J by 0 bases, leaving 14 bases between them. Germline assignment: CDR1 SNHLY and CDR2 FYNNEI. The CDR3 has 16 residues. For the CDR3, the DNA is TGTGCCAGCAGTGTCCGGGACCTCGCTAGCACAGATACGCAGTATTTT. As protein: CASSVRDLASTDTQYF.

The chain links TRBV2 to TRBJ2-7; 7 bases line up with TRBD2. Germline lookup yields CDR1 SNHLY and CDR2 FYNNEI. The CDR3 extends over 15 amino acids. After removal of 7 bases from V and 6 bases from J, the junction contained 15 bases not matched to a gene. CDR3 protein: CASIVLAGAPREQYF. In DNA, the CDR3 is TGTGCCAGCATCGTCCTTGCGGGAGCCCCCCGCGAGCAGTACTTC.

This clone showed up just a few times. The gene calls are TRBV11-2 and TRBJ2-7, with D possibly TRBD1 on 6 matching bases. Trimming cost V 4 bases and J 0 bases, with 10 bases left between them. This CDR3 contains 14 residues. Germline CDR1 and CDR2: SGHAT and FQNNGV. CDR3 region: CASSSVQGSYEQYF. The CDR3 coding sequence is TGTGCCAGCAGCTCCGTACAGGGCTCCTACGAGCAGTACTTC.

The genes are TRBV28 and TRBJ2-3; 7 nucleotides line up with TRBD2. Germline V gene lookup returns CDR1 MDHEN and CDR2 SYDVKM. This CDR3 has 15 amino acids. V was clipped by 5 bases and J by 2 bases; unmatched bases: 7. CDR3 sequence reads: CASSGTTPTTDTQYF. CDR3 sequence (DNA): TGTGCCAGCAGTGGGACTACCCCCACCACAGATACGCAGTATTTT.

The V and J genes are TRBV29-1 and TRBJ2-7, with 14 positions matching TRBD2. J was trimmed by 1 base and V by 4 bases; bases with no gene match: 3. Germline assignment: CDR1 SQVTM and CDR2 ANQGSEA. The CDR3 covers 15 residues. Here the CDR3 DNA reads TGCAGCGTTGCCGGACTAGCGGGAGGTTCCTACGAGCAGTACTTC. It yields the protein CSVAGLAGGSYEQYF.

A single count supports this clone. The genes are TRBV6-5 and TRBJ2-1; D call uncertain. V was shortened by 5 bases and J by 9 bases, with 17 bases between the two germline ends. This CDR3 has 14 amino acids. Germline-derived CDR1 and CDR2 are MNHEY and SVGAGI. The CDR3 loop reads CASSTKGPWGEQFF. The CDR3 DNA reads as TGTGCCAGCAGTACTAAAGGCCCCTGGGGTGAGCAGTTCTTC.

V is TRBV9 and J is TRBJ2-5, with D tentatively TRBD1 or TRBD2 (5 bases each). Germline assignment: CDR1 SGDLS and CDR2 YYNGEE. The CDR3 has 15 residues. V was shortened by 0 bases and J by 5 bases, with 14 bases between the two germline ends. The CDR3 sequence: CASSVEDGARETQYF. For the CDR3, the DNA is TGTGCCAGCAGCGTAGAAGACGGGGCCAGGGAGACCCAGTACTTC.

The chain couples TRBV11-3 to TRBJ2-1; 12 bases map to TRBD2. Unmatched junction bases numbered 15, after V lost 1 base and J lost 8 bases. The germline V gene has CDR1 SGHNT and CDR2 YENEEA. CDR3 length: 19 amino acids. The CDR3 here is CASSLVANLAGGGYHEQFF. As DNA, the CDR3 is TGTGCCAGCAGCTTAGTAGCGAATCTAGCGGGAGGGGGTTACCATGAGCAGTTCTTC.

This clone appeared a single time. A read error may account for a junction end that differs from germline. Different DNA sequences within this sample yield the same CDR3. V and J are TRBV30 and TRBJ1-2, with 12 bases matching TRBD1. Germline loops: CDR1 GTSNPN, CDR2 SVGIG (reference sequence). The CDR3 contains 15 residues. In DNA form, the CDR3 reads TGCGCCAAGGAAGGTGGGGGACAGGGGGCCGGTGGCTACACCTTC. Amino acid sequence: CAKEGGGQGAGGYTF. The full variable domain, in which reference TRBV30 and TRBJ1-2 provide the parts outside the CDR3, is SQTIHQWPATLVQPVGSPLSLECTVEGTSNPNLYWYRQAAGRGLQLLFYSVGIGQISSEVPQNLSASRPQDRQFILSSKKLLLSDSGFYLCAKEGGGQGAGGYTFGSGTRLTVV.

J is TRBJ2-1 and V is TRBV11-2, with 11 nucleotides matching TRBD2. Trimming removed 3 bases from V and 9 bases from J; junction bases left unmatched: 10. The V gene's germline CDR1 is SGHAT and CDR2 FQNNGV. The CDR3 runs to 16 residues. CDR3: CASSFIAGGPVSEQFF. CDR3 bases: TGTGCCAGCAGCTTTATAGCGGGAGGGCCTGTAAGTGAGCAGTTCTTC.

Here the CDR3 reads CASSRKQAQDTQYF. CDR3 nucleotide sequence: TGTGCCAGCAGCCGGAAACAGGCCCAAGATACGCAGTATTTT. The rearrangement links TRBV5-4 to TRBJ2-3; perhaps TRBD1 as D (5 bases). Germline CDR1 SGHNT, CDR2 YYREEE (reference sequence). The CDR3 is 14 residues long. Trimming took 4 bases from V and 5 from J, leaving 14 bases between them. The whole variable domain, filled in from reference TRBV5-4 and TRBJ2-3, reads ETGVTQSPTHLIKTRGQQVTLRCSSQSGHNTVSWYQQALGQGPQFIFQYYREEENGRGNFPPRFSGLQFPNYSSELNVNALELDDSALYLCASSRKQAQDTQYFGPGTRLTVL.

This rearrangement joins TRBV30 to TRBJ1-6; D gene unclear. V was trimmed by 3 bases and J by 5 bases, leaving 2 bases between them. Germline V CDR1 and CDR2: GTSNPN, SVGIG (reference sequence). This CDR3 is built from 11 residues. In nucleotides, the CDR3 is TGTGCCTGGAGCCATAATTCACCCCTCCACTTT. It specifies CAWSHNSPLHF.

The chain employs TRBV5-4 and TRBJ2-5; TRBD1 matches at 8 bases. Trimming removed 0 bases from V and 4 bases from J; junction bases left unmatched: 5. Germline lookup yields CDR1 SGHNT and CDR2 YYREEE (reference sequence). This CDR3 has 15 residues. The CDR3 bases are TGTGCCAGCAGCTTGGACAGGGGGGTGGCAGAGACCCAGTACTTC. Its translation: CASSLDRGVAETQYF.

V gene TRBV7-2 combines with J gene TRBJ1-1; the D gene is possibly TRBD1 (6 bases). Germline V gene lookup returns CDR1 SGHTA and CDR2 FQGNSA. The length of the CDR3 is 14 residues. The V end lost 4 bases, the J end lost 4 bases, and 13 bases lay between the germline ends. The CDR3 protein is CASSSQGQLTEAFF. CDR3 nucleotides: TGTGCCAGCAGCTCACAAGGACAGCTCACTGAAGCTTTCTTT.

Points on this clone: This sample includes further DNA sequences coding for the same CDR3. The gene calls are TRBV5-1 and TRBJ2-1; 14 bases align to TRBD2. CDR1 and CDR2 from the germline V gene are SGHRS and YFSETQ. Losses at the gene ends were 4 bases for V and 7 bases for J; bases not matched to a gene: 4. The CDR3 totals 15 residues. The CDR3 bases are TGCGCCAGCAGCCTCGGGACTAGCGGGAGTAATGAGCAGTTCTTC. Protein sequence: CASSLGTSGSNEQFF. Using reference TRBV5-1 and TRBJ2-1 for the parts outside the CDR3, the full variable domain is KAGVTQTPRYLIKTRGQQVTLSCSPISGHRSVSWYQQTPGQGLQFLFEYFSETQRNKGNFPGRFSGRQFSNSRSEMNVSTLELGDSALYLCASSLGTSGSNEQFFGPGTRLTVL.